The clone carrying this T cell receptor beta chain has just one count. The record originates from a study of CD8 T cells in Susac syndrome. CDR3 length equals 17 residues. Germline CDR1 is GTSNPN and CDR2 is SVGIG (reference sequence). The V gene end was trimmed by 5 bases and the J gene end by 0 bases; junction bases not matched to a gene: 12. TCR beta was sequenced from blood CD8+ and CD4+ T cells. The multiple sclerosis controls consisted of treatment-naive patients with relapsing-remitting disease, either stable or active. FACS was used to enrich TEMRA cells, whereas the CD8+ and CD4+ T cells were obtained by negative isolation. With random hexamers, reverse transcription was performed on about 0.5 to 1 ug of RNA. The CDR3 of TCR beta was amplified by immunoSEQ multiplex PCR across 54 Vbeta and 13 Jbeta. One entry per CDR3 protein results from TCRdb running MiXCR on the immunoSEQ multiplex PCR reads. Here the sample spans 330,000 or so distinct CDR3 sequences, around nine tenths being singletons.

This chain connects TRBV30 to TRBJ1-5, with TRBD1 matching 8 bases. Material: CD8+ T cells from PBMCs. The source is a human donor with multiple sclerosis. CDR3 in DNA: TGTGCCTGGTCAGGGGGCGAGGACGAATTTAGCAATCAGCCCCAGCATTTT. This gives the protein CAWSGGEDEFSNQPQHF.